This paragraph reports one TCR beta chain. The data derive from a study of CD8 T cells in Susac syndrome. The ends lost 6 bases at V and 8 bases at J; junction bases unmatched: 10. The CDR3 totals 16 residues. cDNA came from around 0.5 to 1 ug RNA primed by random hexamers. By means of immunoSEQ multiplex PCR, TCR beta CDR3 spanning 54 Vbeta and 13 Jbeta underwent amplification. Each CDR3 protein is one row after TCRdb ran MiXCR on the immunoSEQ multiplex PCR reads. The profile shows roughly 120,000 distinct CDR3 sequences, more than 85% of them singletons. The source of this sequence is a human donor with multiple sclerosis. The specimen sequenced was CD8+ T cells from PBMCs. The J gene is TRBJ2-1, the V gene TRBV12-3 or TRBV12-4, with 13 bases lining up with TRBD2. The CDR3 loop is CASSSYTSGREHEQFF. The CDR3 nucleotides read TGTGCCAGCAGCTCTTATACTAGCGGGAGGGAACATGAGCAGTTCTTC.